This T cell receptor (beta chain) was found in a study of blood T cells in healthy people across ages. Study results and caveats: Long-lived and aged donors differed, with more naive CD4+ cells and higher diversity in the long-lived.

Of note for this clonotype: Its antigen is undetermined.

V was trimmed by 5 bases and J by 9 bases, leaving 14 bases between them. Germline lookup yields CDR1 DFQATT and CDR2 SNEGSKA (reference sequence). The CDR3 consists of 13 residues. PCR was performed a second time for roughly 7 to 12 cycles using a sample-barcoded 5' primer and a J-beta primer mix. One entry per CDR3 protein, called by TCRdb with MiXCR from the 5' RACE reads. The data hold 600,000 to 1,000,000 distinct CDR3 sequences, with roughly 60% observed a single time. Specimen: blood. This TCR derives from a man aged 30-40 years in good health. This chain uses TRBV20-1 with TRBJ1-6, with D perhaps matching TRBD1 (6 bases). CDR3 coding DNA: TGCAGTGCTCGACAGGTGTCGGGTTCACCCCTCCACTTT. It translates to CSARQVSGSPLHF.